The entry below gives a single TCR beta chain sequence along with its context. This clone's antigen is unknown. Per-base qualities were not stored, and no clone one base away is much larger. This sample stems from a study of beta chain features in type 1 diabetes (dated by TCRdb to the late 2010s). Describing the broader study: Mean age, gender distribution, total cell number and subset yield did not differ between patients and healthy donors. Across all samples, approximately 100 million sorted cells were examined, and cell number per subset correlated strongly with RNA yield. In the study, TCRB repertoires of sorted circulating CD4+ T cell subsets from recently diagnosed type 1 diabetes patients were compared with those of matched healthy donors. Regulatory and stem cell-like memory subsets were obtained from only 8 patients and about 8 healthy donors, while naive and central memory subsets were obtained from all 28 donors.

The entire amount of isolated RNA was reverse transcribed using the High Capacity cDNA Reverse Transcription Kit, so the sequenced TCRB transcripts were expressed ones. Deep immunoSEQ sequencing was performed on naive, central memory and regulatory T cell samples, with an average of roughly 3.5 million total reads per sample. Sorted cells were lysed in RLT buffer and RNA was extracted with DNase-treated RNeasy Micro or Mini kits, depending on cell number. To prevent cross-contamination, every cell subset was processed on its own, while patient and healthy donor samples were processed together. TCRB sequences were amplified from cDNA with the immunoSEQ multiplex PCR, producing 87-bp fragments spanning the CDR3 region. Sequencing of the amplicons was done on the Illumina HiSeq platform. The paper's processing steps were these. Synthetic template baselines were used to correct PCR bias computationally, reads within Hamming distance 2 were collapsed, and singletons that could not be merged were discarded. Reads were aligned against IMGT to assign V, D and J genes, CDR3 length and insertions or deletions at six rearrangement sites. Within each subset, clonotype counts were normalized to sorted cell number, after which true diversity and Gini coefficients were computed with the tcR R package. The overlap coefficient, calculated on TCRB nucleotide sequences, was used to quantify repertoire sharing. Out-of-frame TCRB sequences from naive cells were analyzed as a proxy for the pre-selection repertoire. Imported from immuneACCESS, the table was reduced by TCRdb to in-frame sequences with V and J called. These copies leave out some clones; in studies compared against another copy, an unresolved V gene accounts for under half, and the cause of the remainder is not known. V and J calls plus clone size are reproduced from that table; the DNA served to infer D and trimming. The sample contains 630,000 or so clones, about 14% of them found a single time. In total, the top ten clones hold just under 0.04% of the sample.

Broad study findings and their caveats: Because cDNA was sequenced instead of genomic DNA, activated cells with high expression could be over-represented, although the groups did not differ in activation or CD3 levels. A moderate but significant shortening of TCRB CDR3 length was observed in type 1 diabetes patients in all four CD4+ subsets. Patients with type 1 diabetes made fewer insertions and deleted more nucleotides at VDJ recombination sites, implying thymic rearrangement abnormalities. Because small numbers of individuals were included in the HLA sub-analyses, any influence of HLA type on TCRB rearrangement was left unresolved. Shorter templates might be favored by PCR, yet because patient and control samples were amplified and corrected together, any such skew would affect both groups equally. Naive, central memory and regulatory TCRB repertoires appeared to be more alike among patients than among healthy donors.

The CDR3 contains 13 residues, cysteine and phenylalanine counted. The CDR3 DNA has 39 bases and is translated from base 1. From each donor, a single peripheral blood sample of around 120 mL on average was drawn into heparinised tubes. A BD FACSAria II was used to sort naive, central memory, regulatory and stem cell-like memory CD4+ T cells with a panel that included CD45RO, CCR7, CD25, CD127, CD95 and CD27. Every sorted population had a purity above 95%. PBMCs were isolated immediately by Lymphoprep density gradient centrifugation and stained directly without culture. Samples were stained and sorted in pairs, with one healthy donor and one patient per experiment, so that batch effects were minimized.

The chain was built from TRBV21-1 and TRBJ2-7; TRBD1 reflects the table's D call only, with no check against the DNA. TRBV21-1 is termed a pseudogene. Sequenced material: naive CD4+ T cells from blood. The cell subset or site tag for this specimen amounts to: true naive CD4+ T cells. This clonotype was obtained from a man between 18 and 35 years old with type 1 diabetes. CDR3 protein: CASPGQVPLTRYF. The nucleotides read TGTGCCAGTCCCGGACAGGTTCCCCTCACCCGGTACTTC.